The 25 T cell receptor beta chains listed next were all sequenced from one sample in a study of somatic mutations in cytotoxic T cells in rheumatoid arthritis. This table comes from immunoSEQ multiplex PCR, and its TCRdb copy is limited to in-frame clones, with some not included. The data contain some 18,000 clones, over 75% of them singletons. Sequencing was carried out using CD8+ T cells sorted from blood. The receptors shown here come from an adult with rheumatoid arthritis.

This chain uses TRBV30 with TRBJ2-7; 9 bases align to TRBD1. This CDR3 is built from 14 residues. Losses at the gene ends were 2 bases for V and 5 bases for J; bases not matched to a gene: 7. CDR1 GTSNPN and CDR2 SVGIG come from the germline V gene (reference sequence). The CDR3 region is CAWSLGTGSNEQYF. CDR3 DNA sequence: TGTGCCTGGAGTCTCGGGACAGGGTCCAACGAGCAGTACTTC.

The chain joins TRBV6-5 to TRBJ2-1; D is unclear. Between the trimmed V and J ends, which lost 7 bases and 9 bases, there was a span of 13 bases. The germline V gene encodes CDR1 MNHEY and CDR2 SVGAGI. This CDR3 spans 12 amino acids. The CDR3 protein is CASTPALGEQFF. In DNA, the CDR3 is TGTGCCAGCACCCCTGCGCTGGGTGAGCAGTTCTTC.

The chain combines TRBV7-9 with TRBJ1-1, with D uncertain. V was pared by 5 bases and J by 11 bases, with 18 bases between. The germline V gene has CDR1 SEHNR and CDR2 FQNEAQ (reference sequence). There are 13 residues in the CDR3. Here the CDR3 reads CASSPGIASKAFF. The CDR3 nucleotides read TGTGCCAGCAGCCCCGGTATTGCCAGTAAGGCTTTCTTT.

This chain's CDR3 is CASSLGTKEFF. The DNA for the CDR3 is TGTGCCAGCAGCTTAGGGACTAAGGAGTTCTTC. This chain uses TRBV7-9 with TRBJ2-1; possible D gene TRBD2, 6 bases. Germline V gene sequence: CDR1 SEHNR, CDR2 FQNEAQ (reference sequence). The V and J ends lost 1 base and 14 bases respectively, with 9 bases between them. This CDR3 spans 11 amino acids.

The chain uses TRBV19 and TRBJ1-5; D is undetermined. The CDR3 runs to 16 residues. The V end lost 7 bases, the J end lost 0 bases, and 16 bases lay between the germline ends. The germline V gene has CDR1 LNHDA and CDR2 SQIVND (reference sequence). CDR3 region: CASTTEGHVSNQPQHF. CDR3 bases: TGTGCCAGTACCACGGAAGGGCACGTTAGCAATCAGCCCCAGCATTTT.

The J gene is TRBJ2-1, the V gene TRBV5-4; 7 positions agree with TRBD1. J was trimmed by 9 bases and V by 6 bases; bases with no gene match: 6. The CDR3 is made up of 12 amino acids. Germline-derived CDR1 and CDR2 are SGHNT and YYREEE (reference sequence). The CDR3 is CASTYSGGEQFF. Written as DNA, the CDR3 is TGTGCCAGCACCTATTCAGGGGGTGAGCAGTTCTTC.

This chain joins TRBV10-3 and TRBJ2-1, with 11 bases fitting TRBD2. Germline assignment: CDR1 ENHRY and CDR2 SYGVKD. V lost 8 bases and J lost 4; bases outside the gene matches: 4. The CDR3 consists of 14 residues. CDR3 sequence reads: CAIGASGRYNEQFF. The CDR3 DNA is TGTGCCATCGGGGCTAGCGGGAGGTACAATGAGCAGTTCTTC.

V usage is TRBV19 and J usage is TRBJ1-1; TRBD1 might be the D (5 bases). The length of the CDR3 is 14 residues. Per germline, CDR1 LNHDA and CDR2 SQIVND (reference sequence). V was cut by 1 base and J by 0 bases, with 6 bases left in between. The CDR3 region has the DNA TGTGCCAGTAGTATAGGGGGCATGAACACTGAAGCTTTCTTT. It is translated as CASSIGGMNTEAFF.

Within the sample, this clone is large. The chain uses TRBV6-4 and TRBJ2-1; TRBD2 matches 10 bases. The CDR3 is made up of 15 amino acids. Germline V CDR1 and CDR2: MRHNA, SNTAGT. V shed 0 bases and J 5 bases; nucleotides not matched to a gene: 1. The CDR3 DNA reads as TGTGCCAGCAGTGACTCGCTAGCGGGAGACAATGAGCAGTTCTTC. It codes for CASSDSLAGDNEQFF.

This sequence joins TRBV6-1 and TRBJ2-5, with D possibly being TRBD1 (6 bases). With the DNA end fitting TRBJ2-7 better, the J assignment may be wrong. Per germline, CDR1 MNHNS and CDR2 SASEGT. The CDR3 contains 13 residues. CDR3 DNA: TGTGCCAGCAGTGAGGGCAGGGGAAACGAGCAGTACTTC. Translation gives CASSEGRGNEQYF.

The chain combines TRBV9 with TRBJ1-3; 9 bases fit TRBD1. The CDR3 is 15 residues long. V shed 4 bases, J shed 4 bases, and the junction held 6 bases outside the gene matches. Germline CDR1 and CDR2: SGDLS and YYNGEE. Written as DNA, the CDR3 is TGTGCCAGCAGCTTCGGGACAGGGTCCGGAAACACCATATATTTT. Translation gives CASSFGTGSGNTIYF. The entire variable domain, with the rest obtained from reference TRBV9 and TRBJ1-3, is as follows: DSGVTQTPKHLITATGQRVTLRCSPRSGDLSVYWYQQSLDQGLQFLIQYYNGEERAKGNILERFSAQQFPDLHSELNLSSLELGDSALYFCASSFGTGSGNTIYFGEGSWLTVV.

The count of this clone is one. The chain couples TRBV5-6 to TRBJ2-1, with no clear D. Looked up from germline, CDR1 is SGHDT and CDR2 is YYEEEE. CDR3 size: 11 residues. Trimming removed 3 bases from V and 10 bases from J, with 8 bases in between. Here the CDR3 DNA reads TGTGCCAGCAGCTACGCGAGGGAGCAGTTCTTC. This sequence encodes CASSYAREQFF.

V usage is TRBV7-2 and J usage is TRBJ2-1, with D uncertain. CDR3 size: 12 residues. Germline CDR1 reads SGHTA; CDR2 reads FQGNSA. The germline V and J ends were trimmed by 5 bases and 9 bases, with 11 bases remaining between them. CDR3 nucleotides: TGTGCCAGCAGCCGAACAGTAAGTGAGCAGTTCTTC. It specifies CASSRTVSEQFF.

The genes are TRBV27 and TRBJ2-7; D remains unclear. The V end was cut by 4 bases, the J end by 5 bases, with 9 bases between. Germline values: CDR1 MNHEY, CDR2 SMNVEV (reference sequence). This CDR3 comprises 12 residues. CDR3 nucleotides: TGTGCCAGCAGTTCGACGGGTCACGAGCAGTACTTC. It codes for CASSSTGHEQYF.

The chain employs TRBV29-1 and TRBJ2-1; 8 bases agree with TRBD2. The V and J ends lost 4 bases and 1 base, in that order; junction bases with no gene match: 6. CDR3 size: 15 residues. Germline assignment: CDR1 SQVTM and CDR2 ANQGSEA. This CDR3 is CSVVGREESYNEQFF. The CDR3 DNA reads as TGCAGCGTTGTCGGGCGGGAGGAGTCCTACAATGAGCAGTTCTTC.

CDR3 in DNA: TGTGCCAGCAGCTTAGCACAGGGGGCGCGGGGCTACACCTTC. The encoded protein is CASSLAQGARGYTF. The chain carries TRBV7-8 and TRBJ1-2; 9 bases are shared with TRBD1. V gave up 0 bases and J gave up 8 bases; unmatched junction bases: 4. The germline V gene has CDR1 SGHVS and CDR2 FQNEAQ. The CDR3 spans 14 residues. The complete variable domain, with remaining parts taken from reference TRBV7-8 and TRBJ1-2, reads GAGVSQSPRYKVAKRGQDVALRCDPISGHVSLFWYQQALGQGPEFLTYFQNEAQLDKSGLPSDRFFAERPEGSVSTLKIQRTQQEDSAVYLCASSLAQGARGYTFGSGTRLTVV.

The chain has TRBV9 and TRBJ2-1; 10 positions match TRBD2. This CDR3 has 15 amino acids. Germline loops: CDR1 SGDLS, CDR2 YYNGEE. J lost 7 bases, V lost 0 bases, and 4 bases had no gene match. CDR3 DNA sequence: TGTGCCAGCAGCGTAGGGGTAGCGGGGGGAAATGAGCAGTTCTTC. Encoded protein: CASSVGVAGGNEQFF.

DNA for the CDR3: TGTGCCAGCAGCGTAGATAGCAGTACCTTCTACGAGCAGTACTTC. This sequence encodes CASSVDSSTFYEQYF. The chain links TRBV9 to TRBJ2-7; D ambiguous. V was clipped by 0 bases and J by 3 bases, with 13 bases between them. Germline V lookup: CDR1 SGDLS, CDR2 YYNGEE. There are 15 residues in the CDR3.

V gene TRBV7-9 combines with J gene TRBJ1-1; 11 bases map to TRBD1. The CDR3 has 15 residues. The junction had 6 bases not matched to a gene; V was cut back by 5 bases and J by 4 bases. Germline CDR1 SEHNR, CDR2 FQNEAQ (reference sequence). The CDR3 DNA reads TGTGCCAGCAGCAATTGGGACAGGGGGGGCACTGAAGCTTTCTTT. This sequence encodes CASSNWDRGGTEAFF.

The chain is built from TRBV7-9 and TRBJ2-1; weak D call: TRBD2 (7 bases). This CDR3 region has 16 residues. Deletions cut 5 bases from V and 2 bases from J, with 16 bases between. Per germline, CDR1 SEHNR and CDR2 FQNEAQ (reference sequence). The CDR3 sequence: CASSPRGGRAYNEQFF. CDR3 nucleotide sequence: TGTGCCAGCAGCCCTAGGGGGGGGAGGGCCTACAATGAGCAGTTCTTC.

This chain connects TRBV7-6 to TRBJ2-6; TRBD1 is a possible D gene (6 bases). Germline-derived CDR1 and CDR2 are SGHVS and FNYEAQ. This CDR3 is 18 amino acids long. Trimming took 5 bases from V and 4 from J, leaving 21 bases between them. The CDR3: CASSLDSFGSEGANVLTF. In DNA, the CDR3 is TGTGCCAGCAGCCTGGACAGCTTCGGGTCTGAAGGGGCCAACGTCCTGACTTTC.

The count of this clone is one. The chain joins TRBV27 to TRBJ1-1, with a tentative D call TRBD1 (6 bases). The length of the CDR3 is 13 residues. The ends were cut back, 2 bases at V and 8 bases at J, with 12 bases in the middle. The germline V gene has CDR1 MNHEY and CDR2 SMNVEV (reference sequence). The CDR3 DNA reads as TGTGCCAGCAGTTTAACCAACGGACAGGAAGCTTTCTTT. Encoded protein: CASSLTNGQEAFF.

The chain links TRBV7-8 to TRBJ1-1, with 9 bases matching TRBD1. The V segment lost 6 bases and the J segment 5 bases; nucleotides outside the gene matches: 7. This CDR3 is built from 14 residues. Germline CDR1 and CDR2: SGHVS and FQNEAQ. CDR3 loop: CASSPGTGSTEAFF. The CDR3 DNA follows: TGTGCCAGCAGTCCCGGGACAGGGAGTACTGAAGCTTTCTTT.

CDR3 protein: CASSITVYSNQPQHF. CDR3 nucleotide sequence: TGTGCCAGTAGTATCACAGTGTATAGCAATCAGCCCCAGCATTTT. This chain connects TRBV19 to TRBJ1-5; D is uncertain. The germline V gene encodes CDR1 LNHDA and CDR2 SQIVND (reference sequence). Trimming took 3 bases from V and 0 from J, leaving 9 bases between them. The CDR3 consists of 15 residues.

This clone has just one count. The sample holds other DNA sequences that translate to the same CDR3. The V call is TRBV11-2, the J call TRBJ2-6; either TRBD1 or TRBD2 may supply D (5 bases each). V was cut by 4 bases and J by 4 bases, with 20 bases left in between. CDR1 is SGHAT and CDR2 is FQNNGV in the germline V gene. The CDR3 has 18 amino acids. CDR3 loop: CASSSPRDLKGGANVLTF. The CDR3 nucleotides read TGTGCCAGCAGCTCCCCCCGGGACCTAAAAGGAGGGGCCAACGTCCTGACTTTC. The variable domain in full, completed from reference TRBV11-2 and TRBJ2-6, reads EAGVAQSPRYKIIEKRQSVAFWCNPISGHATLYWYQQILGQGPKLLIQFQNNGVVDDSQLPKDRFSAERLKGVDSTLKIQPAKLEDSAVYLCASSSPRDLKGGANVLTFGAGSRLTVL.